The 26 T cell receptor beta chains presented below share a single source sample, sequenced in a study of T cells after yellow fever vaccination. From the 5' RACE reads, TCRdb called clonotypes with MiXCR, one entry per CDR3 protein. The sample consists of tens of thousands of distinct CDR3 sequences, roughly 4.5% of them appearing once. This specimen consisted of CD8+ T cells sorted from PBMCs, obtained 5 days after the yellow fever booster vaccination. The receptors here all came from a man younger than 45 who received the YFV17D yellow fever vaccine.

In its sample, this clonotype was seen many times. V gene TRBV4-3 combines with J gene TRBJ2-1; tentative D call: TRBD1 (6 bases). V dropped 4 bases and J dropped 6 bases, with 19 bases sitting between them. This CDR3 has 16 residues. Germline V gives CDR1 LGHNA, CDR2 YSLEER. CDR3 sequence reads: CASSPPVRTVLNEQFF. Here the CDR3 DNA reads TGCGCCAGCAGCCCTCCGGTTCGGACAGTACTCAATGAGCAGTTCTTC.

There are many counts of this clonotype. The junction departs from germline at one end; a sequencing error may be responsible. V and J are TRBV7-2 and TRBJ2-7; D might be TRBD1 (5 bases). Germline CDR1 SGHTA, CDR2 FQGNSA. This CDR3 spans 12 amino acids. The CDR3 sequence is CASGLGAREQYF. The CDR3, as DNA: TGTGCCAGCGGCTTAGGGGCACGAGAGCAGTACTTC.

In this sample, this clonotype turned up many times. The rearrangement joins TRBV4-2 to TRBJ1-1; the D gene is possibly TRBD1 (5 bases). V lost 2 bases and J 1 base, leaving 11 bases between the germline ends. CDR1 and CDR2 from the germline V gene are LGHNA and YNFKEQ. The CDR3 has 15 residues. The CDR3 DNA is TGTGCCAGCAGCCAAACTGTCGGGGGGAACACTGAAGCTTTCTTT. The encoded protein is CASSQTVGGNTEAFF.

This clonotype was observed many times. The chain is built from TRBV21-1 and TRBJ2-7; the D call in the table, TRBD2, was not verified against the DNA. TRBV21-1 is a documented pseudogene. The CDR3 is 17 amino acids. The CDR3 sequence is CASSNRDGLTSRDEQYF. The CDR3 DNA reads as TGTGCCAGCAGCAACCGGGACGGATTGACTAGCAGGGACGAGCAGTACTTC.

This clonotype was recorded at least ten times. The CDR3 DNA sequence: TGCAGCGTGGACGGGACGGCGGGGGCAGATACGCAGTATTTT. Translated: CSVDGTAGADTQYF. The rearrangement joins TRBV29-1 to TRBJ2-3; 7 bases agree with TRBD2. The V gene end was trimmed by 6 bases and the J gene end by 4 bases; junction bases not matched to a gene: 10. CDR1 is SQVTM and CDR2 is ANQGSEA in the germline V gene. This CDR3 region has 14 residues.

This clonotype was counted many times. The rearrangement uses TRBV20-1 and TRBJ2-7; D perhaps matches TRBD2 (5 bases). The CDR3 is 12 residues long. CDR1 is DFQATT, CDR2 SNEGSKA, per germline (reference sequence). Trimming removed 4 bases from V and 7 bases from J, with 14 bases in between. The CDR3 reads CSATDSSGEQYF. CDR3 sequence (DNA): TGCAGTGCTACGGACTCTTCTGGAGAGCAGTACTTC.

This clonotype was seen repeatedly, ten times or more. The rearrangement joins TRBV4-2 to TRBJ2-4; 7 nucleotides agree with TRBD2. In germline, CDR1 is LGHNA, CDR2 YNFKEQ. The CDR3 has 14 residues. Unmatched junction bases numbered 3, after V lost 0 bases and J lost 7 bases. The CDR3 region has the DNA TGTGCCAGCAGCCAAGACCGGGACTATAACATTCAGTACTTC. Residues: CASSQDRDYNIQYF.

V usage is TRBV4-3 and J usage is TRBJ1-1; no definite D call. Looked up from germline, CDR1 is LGHNA and CDR2 is YSLEER. The CDR3 sequence is 16 residues long. Trimming left V 0 bases short and J 3 bases short, with 14 bases between. This CDR3 is CASSQDRSTWDTEAFF. CDR3 DNA: TGCGCCAGCAGCCAAGATCGAAGCACTTGGGACACTGAAGCTTTCTTT.

This clonotype was counted at least ten times. The rearrangement links TRBV4-3 to TRBJ1-4; D possibly corresponds to TRBD1 (6 bases). CDR3 length: 13 residues. V lost 2 bases to trimming and J lost 8 bases, with 9 bases between them. The germline V gene encodes CDR1 LGHNA and CDR2 YSLEER. CDR3 sequence: CASSQQGWEKLFF. CDR3 nucleotide sequence: TGCGCCAGCAGCCAACAGGGGTGGGAAAAACTGTTTTTT.

This clonotype was counted ten times or more. This sequence joins TRBV29-1 and TRBJ2-1, with TRBD2 as a possible D gene (7 bases). V lost 4 bases, J lost 4 bases, and 14 bases lay in between. This CDR3 is 14 amino acids long. The V gene's germline CDR1 is SQVTM and CDR2 ANQGSEA. The CDR3 DNA sequence: TGCAGCGTTGTTGGGGGGGGCGGATACAATGAGCAGTTCTTC. Translation: CSVVGGGGYNEQFF.

This clonotype was counted ten times or more. The rearrangement uses TRBV13 and TRBJ1-5; D not resolved. This CDR3 has 15 residues. V was cut by 5 bases and J by 0 bases, with 11 bases left in between. Germline CDR1 reads PRHDT; CDR2 reads FYEKMQ (reference sequence). The CDR3, as DNA: TGTGCCAGCAGCCGCGGGAAGGATAGCAATCAGCCCCAGCATTTT. Translated, it gives CASSRGKDSNQPQHF.

At least ten counts were recorded for this clonotype. The chain links TRBV5-1 to TRBJ2-1; 7 nucleotides align to TRBD1. This CDR3 spans 15 amino acids. With V trimmed by 3 bases and J by 0 bases, 3 bases remained unmatched. Germline CDR1 reads SGHRS; CDR2 reads YFSETQ. CDR3 in DNA: TGCGCCAGCAGCTACCCAGGGGGCTCCTACAATGAGCAGTTCTTC. Residues: CASSYPGGSYNEQFF. Looking up the rest from reference TRBV5-1 and TRBJ2-1 gives the full variable domain: KAGVTQTPRYLIKTRGQQVTLSCSPISGHRSVSWYQQTPGQGLQFLFEYFSETQRNKGNFPGRFSGRQFSNSRSEMNVSTLELGDSALYLCASSYPGGSYNEQFFGPGTRLTVL.

The sample holds many counts of this clonotype. V usage is TRBV7-9 and J usage is TRBJ1-1, with D unclear. V was clipped by 0 bases and J by 5 bases, with 13 bases between them. CDR1 and CDR2 from the germline V gene are SEHNR and FQNEAQ (reference sequence). The length of the CDR3 is 15 residues. The CDR3 region is CASSLAHFLETEAFF. The CDR3 nucleotides are TGTGCCAGCAGCTTAGCGCATTTCCTAGAGACTGAAGCTTTCTTT.

This clonotype showed up many times. The V and J genes are TRBV15 and TRBJ2-2; D call uncertain. Germline lookup yields CDR1 LNHNV and CDR2 YYDKDF (reference sequence). V gave up 4 bases and J gave up 6 bases, with 9 bases separating them. The CDR3 loop spans 13 amino acids. Here the CDR3 DNA reads TGTGCCACCAGCATGTTTCGTCCCGGGGAGCTGTTTTTT. Amino acid sequence: CATSMFRPGELFF.

This clonotype was seen at least ten times. V gene TRBV20-1 combines with J gene TRBJ2-3, with 10 bases fitting TRBD2. CDR3 length equals 17 residues. V dropped 1 base and J dropped 3; count of bases not matched to a gene: 10. Germline CDR1 is DFQATT and CDR2 is SNEGSKA (reference sequence). In DNA, the CDR3 is TGCAGTGCTAGAGCCCTTTTACTAGCGGGAATTACAGATACGCAGTATTTT. Protein product: CSARALLLAGITDTQYF.

This clonotype was counted many times. The CDR3 nucleotides read TGCGCCAGCAGCTATACAGGGGCGGAGCAGTACTTC. Encoded protein: CASSYTGAEQYF. This chain connects TRBV5-1 to TRBJ2-7; 7 bases match TRBD1. V shed 3 bases, J shed 7 bases, and the junction held 4 bases outside the gene matches. The germline CDR1 and CDR2 sequences are SGHRS and YFSETQ. This CDR3 comprises 12 residues.

This clonotype came up a few times. At one end the junction does not follow the germline gene, possibly because of a read error. The chain links TRBV20-1 to TRBJ2-1; 10 bases are shared with TRBD2. This CDR3 contains 17 residues. The germline gives CDR1 DFQATT, CDR2 SNEGSKA (reference sequence). CDR3 sequence (DNA): TGCTGTGCTAGACCAGGGACTAGCGCAAGCTCCTACAATGAGCAGTTCTTC. Translated: CCARPGTSASSYNEQFF.

This clonotype was counted many times. The rearrangement uses TRBV11-2 and TRBJ1-2; possible D gene TRBD1, 6 bases. The CDR3 totals 16 residues. Trimming shortened V by 5 bases and J by 1 base, and 17 bases separated the two germline ends. Germline V gene data show CDR1 as SGHAT and CDR2 as FQNNGV. CDR3 protein: CASSLPRTEVNYGYTF. CDR3 in DNA: TGTGCCAGCAGCCTCCCCCGGACAGAAGTTAACTATGGCTACACCTTC.

This clonotype was observed at least ten times. V and J are TRBV7-3 and TRBJ2-3, with D unclear. This CDR3 has 15 amino acids. V lost 0 bases to trimming and J lost 2 bases, with 9 bases between them. The germline V gene encodes CDR1 SGHTA and CDR2 FQGTGA. This CDR3 reads CASSLTGFFTDTQYF. CDR3 DNA: TGTGCCAGCAGCTTAACGGGGTTTTTCACAGATACGCAGTATTTT. The entire variable domain, with the rest obtained from reference TRBV7-3 and TRBJ2-3, is as follows: GAGVSQTPSNKVTEKGKYVELRCDPISGHTALYWYRQSLGQGPEFLIYFQGTGAADDSGLPNDRFFAVRPEGSVSTLKIQRTERGDSAVYLCASSLTGFFTDTQYFGPGTRLTVL.

This clonotype was seen ten or more times. V is TRBV13 and J is TRBJ1-2, with D possibly matching TRBD1 (6 bases). Per the germline V gene, CDR1 is PRHDT and CDR2 is FYEKMQ (reference sequence). This CDR3 comprises 11 residues. V was pared by 5 bases and J by 8 bases, with 9 bases between. For the CDR3, the DNA is TGTGCCAGCAGCCTGGGGGGCGGCTACACCTTC. It encodes CASSLGGGYTF. The full variable domain, rest sourced from reference TRBV13 and TRBJ1-2, is AAGVIQSPRHLIKEKRETATLKCYPIPRHDTVYWYQQGPGQDPQFLISFYEKMQSDKGSIPDRFSAQQFSDYHSELNMSSLELGDSALYFCASSLGGGYTFGSGTRLTVV.

In its sample, this clonotype was seen many times. The chain carries TRBV4-3 and TRBJ2-7; maybe TRBD2 (6 bases). Trimming pared 0 bases from V and 6 bases from J, leaving 12 bases between. Germline CDR1 and CDR2: LGHNA and YSLEER. This CDR3 contains 14 residues. The CDR3 DNA follows: TGCGCCAGCAGCCAAGATCTAGGAGGGCGCGAGCAGTACTTC. This gives the protein CASSQDLGGREQYF.

At least ten counts were recorded for this clonotype. The rearrangement links TRBV20-1 to TRBJ2-1, with TRBD1 matching 8 bases. Germline assignment: CDR1 DFQATT and CDR2 SNEGSKA (reference sequence). J was trimmed by 9 bases and V by 4 bases; bases with no gene match: 11. The CDR3 sequence is 14 residues long. The CDR3 reads CSATPGTGIIEQFF. The CDR3 DNA is TGCAGTGCTACTCCCGGGACAGGTATAATTGAGCAGTTCTTC.

This clonotype has at least ten counts. The rearrangement uses TRBV10-3 and TRBJ2-3; D not certain. The germline gives CDR1 ENHRY, CDR2 SYGVKD. CDR3 size: 19 residues. V lost 3 bases and J lost 4, with 26 bases in between. CDR3 bases: TGTGCCATCAGTGACCCCTCCGCGACGAATACCGGCACAGCAGATACGCAGTATTTT. Translating gives CAISDPSATNTGTADTQYF.

This clonotype was seen more than once but under ten times. This chain connects TRBV27 to TRBJ2-1, with D perhaps matching TRBD1 (6 bases). The CDR3 runs 11 residues. Trimming removed 6 bases at V and 8 bases at J, with 8 bases between. Germline V CDR1 and CDR2: MNHEY, SMNVEV (reference sequence). Written as DNA, the CDR3 is TGTGCCAGCAGCAAGGGGGATGAGCAGTTCTTC. This sequence encodes CASSKGDEQFF.

There are many counts of this clonotype. The chain combines TRBV20-1 with TRBJ2-3; 8 positions agree with TRBD2. Unmatched junction bases numbered 11, after V lost 0 bases and J lost 0 bases. The CDR3 is made up of 18 amino acids. Germline assignment: CDR1 DFQATT and CDR2 SNEGSKA (reference sequence). This CDR3 reads CSARDIAGGILSTDTQYF. The CDR3 coding sequence is TGCAGTGCTAGAGATATTGCGGGAGGAATCCTTAGCACAGATACGCAGTATTTT.

There are a few counts of this clonotype. The CDR3 region has the DNA TGTGCCGTGACTGGGGGGGGGCTAAGGGAGCAGTACTTC. This translates into CAVTGGGLREQYF. The chain couples TRBV27 to TRBJ2-7; a possible D gene is TRBD2 (7 bases). Germline V gene lookup returns CDR1 MNHEY and CDR2 SMNVEV (reference sequence). The V and J ends lost 11 bases and 7 bases respectively, with 21 bases between them. This CDR3 is built from 13 residues.